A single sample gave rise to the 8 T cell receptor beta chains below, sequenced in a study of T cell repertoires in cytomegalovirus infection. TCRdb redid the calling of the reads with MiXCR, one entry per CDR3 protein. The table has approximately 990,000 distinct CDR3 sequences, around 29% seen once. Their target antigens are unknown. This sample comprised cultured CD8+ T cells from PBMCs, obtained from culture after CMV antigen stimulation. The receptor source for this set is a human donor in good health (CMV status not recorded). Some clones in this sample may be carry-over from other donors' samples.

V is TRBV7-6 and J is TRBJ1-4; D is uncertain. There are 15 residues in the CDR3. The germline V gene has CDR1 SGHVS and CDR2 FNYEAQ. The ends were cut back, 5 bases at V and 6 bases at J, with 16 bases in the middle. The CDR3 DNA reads TGTGCCAGCAGCACCTCCGGGCGGGCGCATGAAAAACTGTTTTTT. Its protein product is CASSTSGRAHEKLFF.

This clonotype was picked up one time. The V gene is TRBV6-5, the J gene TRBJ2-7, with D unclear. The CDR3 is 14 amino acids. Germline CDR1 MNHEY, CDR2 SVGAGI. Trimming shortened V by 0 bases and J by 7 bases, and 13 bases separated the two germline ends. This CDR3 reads CASSYSSRLGEQYF. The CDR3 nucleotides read TGTGCCAGCAGTTACTCGTCCCGGCTGGGGGAGCAGTACTTC.

CDR3 region: CASSLSAGQRARGETQYF. CDR3 nucleotides: TGTGCCAGCAGTTTATCGGCGGGGCAGAGGGCCAGGGGAGAGACCCAGTACTTC. The chain joins TRBV27 to TRBJ2-5; possibly TRBD1 or TRBD2 for D (6 bases each). The CDR3 sequence is 18 residues long. The V end lost 0 bases, the J end lost 4 bases, and 21 bases lay between the germline ends. Germline CDR1 and CDR2: MNHEY and SMNVEV (reference sequence).

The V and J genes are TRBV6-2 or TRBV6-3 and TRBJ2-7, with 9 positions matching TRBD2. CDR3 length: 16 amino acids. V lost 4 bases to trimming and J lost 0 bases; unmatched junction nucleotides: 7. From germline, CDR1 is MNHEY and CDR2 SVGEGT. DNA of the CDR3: TGTGCCAGCAGTTGGGATAGCGGGGGAGTCTCCTACGAGCAGTACTTC. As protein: CASSWDSGGVSYEQYF.

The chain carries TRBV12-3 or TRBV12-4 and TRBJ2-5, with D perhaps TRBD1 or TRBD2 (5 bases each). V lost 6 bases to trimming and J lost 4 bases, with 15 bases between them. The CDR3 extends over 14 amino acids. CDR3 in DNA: TGTGCCAGCAGAAAGACAGACCGGGGAGAGACCCAGTACTTC. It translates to CASRKTDRGETQYF.

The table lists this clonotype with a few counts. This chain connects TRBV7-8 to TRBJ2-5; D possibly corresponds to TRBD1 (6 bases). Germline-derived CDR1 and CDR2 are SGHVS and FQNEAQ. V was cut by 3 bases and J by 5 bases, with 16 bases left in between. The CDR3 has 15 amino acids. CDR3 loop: CASSFRDTLGETQYF. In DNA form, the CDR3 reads TGTGCCAGCAGCTTCCGGGACACCTTAGGGGAGACCCAGTACTTC.

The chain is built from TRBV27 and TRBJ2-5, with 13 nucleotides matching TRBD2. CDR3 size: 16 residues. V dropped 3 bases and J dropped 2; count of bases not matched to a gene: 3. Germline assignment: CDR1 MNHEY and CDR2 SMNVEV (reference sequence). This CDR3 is CASSLTSGGPQETQYF. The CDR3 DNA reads TGTGCCAGCAGTTTGACTAGCGGGGGGCCTCAAGAGACCCAGTACTTC.

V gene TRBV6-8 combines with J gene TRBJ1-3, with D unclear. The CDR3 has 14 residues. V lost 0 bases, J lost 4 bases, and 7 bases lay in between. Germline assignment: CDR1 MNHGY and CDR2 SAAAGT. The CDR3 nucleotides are TGTGCCAGCAGTTACTCTGGGATAGGAAACACCATATATTTT. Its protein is CASSYSGIGNTIYF.